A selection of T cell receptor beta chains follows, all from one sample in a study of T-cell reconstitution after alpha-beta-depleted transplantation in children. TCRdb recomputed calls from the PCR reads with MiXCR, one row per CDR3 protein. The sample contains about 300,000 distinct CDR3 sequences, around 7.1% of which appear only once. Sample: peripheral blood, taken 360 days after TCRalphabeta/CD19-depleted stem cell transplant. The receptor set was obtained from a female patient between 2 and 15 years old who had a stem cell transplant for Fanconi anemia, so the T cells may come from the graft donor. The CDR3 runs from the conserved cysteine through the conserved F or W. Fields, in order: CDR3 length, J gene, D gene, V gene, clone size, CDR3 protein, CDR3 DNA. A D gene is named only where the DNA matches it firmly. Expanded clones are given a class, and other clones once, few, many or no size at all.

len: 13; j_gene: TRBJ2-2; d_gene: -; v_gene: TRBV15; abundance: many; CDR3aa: CATSEGYTGELFF; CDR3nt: TGTGCCACCAGCGAGGGGTACACCGGGGAGCTGTTTTTT
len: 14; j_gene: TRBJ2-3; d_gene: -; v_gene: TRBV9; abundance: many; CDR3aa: CASSVEQRADTQYF; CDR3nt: TGTGCCAGCAGCGTAGAACAACGAGCAGATACGCAGTATTTT
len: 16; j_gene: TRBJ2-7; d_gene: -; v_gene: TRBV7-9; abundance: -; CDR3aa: CASSYRSGDLTYEQYF; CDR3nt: TGTGCCAGCAGCTACCGATCAGGGGACTTAACCTACGAGCAGTACTTC
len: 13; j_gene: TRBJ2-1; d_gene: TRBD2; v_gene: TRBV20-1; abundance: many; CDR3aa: CSAGGGAYNEQFF; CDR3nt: TGCAGTGCCGGCGGGGGGGCCTACAATGAGCAGTTCTTC
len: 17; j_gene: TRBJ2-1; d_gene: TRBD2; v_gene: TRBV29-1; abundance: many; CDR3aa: CSVELLRILAGVDEQFF; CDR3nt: TGCAGCGTTGAACTATTACGGATACTAGCGGGTGTGGATGAGCAGTTCTTC
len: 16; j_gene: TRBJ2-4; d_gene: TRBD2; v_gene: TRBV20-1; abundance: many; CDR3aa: CSAELAGDRAKNIQYF; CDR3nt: TGCAGTGCTGAACTAGCGGGAGATAGAGCCAAAAACATTCAGTACTTC
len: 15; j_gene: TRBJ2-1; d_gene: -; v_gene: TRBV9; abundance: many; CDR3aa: CASSAPRGPYNEQFF; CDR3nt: TGTGCCAGCAGCGCGCCCCGGGGGCCTTATAATGAGCAGTTCTTC
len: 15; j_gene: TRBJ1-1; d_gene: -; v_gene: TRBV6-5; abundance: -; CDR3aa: CASSYSDRWGTEAFF; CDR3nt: TGTGCCAGCAGTTACTCCGACAGGTGGGGCACTGAAGCTTTCTTT
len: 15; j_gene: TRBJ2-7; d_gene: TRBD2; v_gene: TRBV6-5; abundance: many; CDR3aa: CASSYSSSGTYEQYF; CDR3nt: TGTGCCAGCAGTTACTCCTCTAGCGGAACCTACGAGCAGTACTTC
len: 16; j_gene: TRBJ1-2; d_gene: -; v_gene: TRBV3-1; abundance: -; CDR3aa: CASSQSPQPYEYGYTF; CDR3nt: TGTGCCAGCAGCCAAAGCCCCCAGCCGTACGAATATGGCTACACCTTC
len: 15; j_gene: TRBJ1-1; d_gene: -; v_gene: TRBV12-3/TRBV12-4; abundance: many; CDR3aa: CASSFNQGMNTEAFF; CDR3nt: TGTGCCAGCAGTTTCAACCAGGGTATGAACACTGAAGCTTTCTTT
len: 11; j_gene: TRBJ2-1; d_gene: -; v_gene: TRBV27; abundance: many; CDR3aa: CASSFFDEQFF; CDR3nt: TGTGCCAGCAGTTTTTTCGATGAGCAGTTCTTC
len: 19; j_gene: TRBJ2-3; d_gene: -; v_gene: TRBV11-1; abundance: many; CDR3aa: CASSFNSFSRWLSSDTQYF; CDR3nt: TGTGCCAGCAGCTTCAATTCTTTCAGCCGATGGCTTAGTTCGGATACGCAGTATTTT
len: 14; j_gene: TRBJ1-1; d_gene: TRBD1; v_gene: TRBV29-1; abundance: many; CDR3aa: CSVGYGTGGTEAFF; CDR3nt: TGCAGCGTGGGGTACGGGACAGGGGGCACTGAAGCTTTCTTT
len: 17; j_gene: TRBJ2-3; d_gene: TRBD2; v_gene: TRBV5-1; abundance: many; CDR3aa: CASSPGLAGAYTDTQYF; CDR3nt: TGCGCCAGCAGCCCCGGACTAGCGGGGGCCTACACAGATACGCAGTATTTT
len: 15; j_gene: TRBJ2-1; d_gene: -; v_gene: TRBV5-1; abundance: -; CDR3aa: CASTIDGGLYNEQFF; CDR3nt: TGCGCCAGCACTATAGACGGGGGGCTCTACAATGAGCAGTTCTTC
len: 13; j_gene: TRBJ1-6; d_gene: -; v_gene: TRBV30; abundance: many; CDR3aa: CAWSVQGNSPLHF; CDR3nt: TGTGCCTGGAGTGTACAAGGGAATTCACCCCTCCACTTT
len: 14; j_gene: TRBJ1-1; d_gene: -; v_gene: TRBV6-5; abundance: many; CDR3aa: CASSYSTGNTEAFF; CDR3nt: TGTGCCAGCAGTTACTCGACGGGGAACACTGAAGCTTTCTTT
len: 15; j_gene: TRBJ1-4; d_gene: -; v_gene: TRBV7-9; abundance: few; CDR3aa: CASSLYLATNEKLFF; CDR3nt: TGTGCCAGCAGCTTATACCTTGCAACTAATGAAAAACTGTTTTTT
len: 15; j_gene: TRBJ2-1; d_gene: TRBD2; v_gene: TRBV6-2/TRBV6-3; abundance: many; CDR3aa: CASSYVLAGYNEQFF; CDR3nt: TGTGCCAGCAGTTACGTGCTAGCGGGGTACAATGAGCAGTTCTTC
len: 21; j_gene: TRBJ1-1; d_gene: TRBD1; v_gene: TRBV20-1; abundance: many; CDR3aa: CSARAGSGDRLRQGLNTEAFF; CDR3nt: TGCAGTGCTAGAGCAGGGTCGGGCGATCGATTAAGACAGGGGTTGAACACTGAAGCTTTCTTT
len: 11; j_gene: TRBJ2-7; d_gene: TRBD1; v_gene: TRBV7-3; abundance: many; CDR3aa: CASSSGGEQYF; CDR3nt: TGTGCCAGCAGCTCAGGGGGCGAGCAGTACTTC
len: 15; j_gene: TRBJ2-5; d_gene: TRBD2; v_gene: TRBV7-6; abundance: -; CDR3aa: CASSLLRTSQETQYF; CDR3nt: TGTGCCAGCAGCTTACTTAGGACTAGCCAAGAGACCCAGTACTTC
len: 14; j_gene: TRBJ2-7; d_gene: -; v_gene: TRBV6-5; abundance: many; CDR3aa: CASSYSGPAGEQYF; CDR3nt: TGTGCCAGCAGTTACTCGGGTCCTGCTGGCGAGCAGTACTTC
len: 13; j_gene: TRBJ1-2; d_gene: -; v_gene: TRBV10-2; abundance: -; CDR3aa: CASTEGRLGGYTF; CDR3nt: TGCGCCAGCACTGAGGGCCGATTAGGGGGCTACACCTTC
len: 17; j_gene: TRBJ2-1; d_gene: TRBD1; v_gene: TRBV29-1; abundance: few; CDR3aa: CSVVGQGMGANYNEQFF; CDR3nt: TGCAGCGTTGTGGGACAGGGAATGGGGGCAAACTACAATGAGCAGTTCTTC
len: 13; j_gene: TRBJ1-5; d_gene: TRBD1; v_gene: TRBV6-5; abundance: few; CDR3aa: CASSYAGGQPQHF; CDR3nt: TGTGCCAGCAGTTACGCAGGGGGCCAGCCCCAGCATTTT
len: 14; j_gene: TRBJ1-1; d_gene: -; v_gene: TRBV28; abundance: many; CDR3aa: CASTVQTGGTEAFF; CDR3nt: TGTGCCAGCACAGTGCAGACCGGCGGGACTGAAGCTTTCTTT
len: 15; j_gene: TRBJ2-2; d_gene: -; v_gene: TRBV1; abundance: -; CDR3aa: CTSSQGTVNTGELFF; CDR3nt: TGCACCAGCAGCCAAGGGACAGTGAACACCGGGGAGCTGTTTTTT
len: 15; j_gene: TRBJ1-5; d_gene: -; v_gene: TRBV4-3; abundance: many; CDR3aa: CASSQDDRSNQPQHF; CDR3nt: TGCGCCAGCAGCCAAGATGACAGATCTAATCAGCCCCAGCATTTT
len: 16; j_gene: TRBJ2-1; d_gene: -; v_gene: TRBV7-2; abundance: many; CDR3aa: CASSLVGTGTYNEQFF; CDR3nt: TGTGCCAGCAGCTTAGTCGGGACCGGGACCTACAATGAGCAGTTCTTC
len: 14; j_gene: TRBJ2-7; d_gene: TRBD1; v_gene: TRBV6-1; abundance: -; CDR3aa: CASSRTGNSYEQYF; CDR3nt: TGTGCCAGCAGTCGGACAGGAAACTCCTACGAGCAGTACTTC
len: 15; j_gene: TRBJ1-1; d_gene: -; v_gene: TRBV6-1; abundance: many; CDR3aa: CASKALSGMGVEAFF; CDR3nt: TGTGCCAGCAAGGCTCTATCAGGGATGGGGGTTGAAGCTTTCTTT
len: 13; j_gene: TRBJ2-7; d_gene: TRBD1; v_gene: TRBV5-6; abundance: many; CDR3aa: CASSLPDRVEQYF; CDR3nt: TGTGCCAGCAGCTTGCCGGACAGGGTCGAGCAGTACTTC
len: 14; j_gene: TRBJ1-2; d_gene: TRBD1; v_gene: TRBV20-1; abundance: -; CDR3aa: CSASPGQGNYGYTF; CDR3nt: TGCAGTGCTAGCCCGGGACAGGGGAACTATGGCTACACCTTC
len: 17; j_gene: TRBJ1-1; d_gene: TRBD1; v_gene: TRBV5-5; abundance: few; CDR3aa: CASRRVPGQGRLSEAFF; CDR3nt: TGTGCCAGCAGACGCGTCCCGGGACAGGGGCGGTTGTCTGAAGCTTTCTTT
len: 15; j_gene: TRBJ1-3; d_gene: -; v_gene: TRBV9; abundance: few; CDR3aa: CASSVGGIAGNTIYF; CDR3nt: TGTGCCAGCAGCGTAGGGGGCATTGCTGGAAACACCATATATTTT
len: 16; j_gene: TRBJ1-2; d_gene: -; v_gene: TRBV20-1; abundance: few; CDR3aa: CSARAPGPNIRRGYTF; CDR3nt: TGCAGTGCTAGAGCTCCGGGACCCAATATCAGACGTGGCTACACCTTC
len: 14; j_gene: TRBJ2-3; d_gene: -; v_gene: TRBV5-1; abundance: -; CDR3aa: CASSSGHGTDTQYF; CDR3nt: TGCGCCAGCAGCTCGGGACACGGCACAGATACGCAGTATTTT
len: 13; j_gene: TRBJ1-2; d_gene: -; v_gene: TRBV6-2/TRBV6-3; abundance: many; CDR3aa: CASSPRQAGGYTF; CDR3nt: TGTGCCAGCAGCCCAAGACAGGCGGGAGGCTACACCTTC
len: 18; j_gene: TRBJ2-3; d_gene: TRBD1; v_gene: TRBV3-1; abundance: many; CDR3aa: CASSQVHPVDRGLDTQYF; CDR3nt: TGTGCCAGCAGCCAAGTCCACCCAGTGGACAGGGGGCTCGATACGCAGTATTTT
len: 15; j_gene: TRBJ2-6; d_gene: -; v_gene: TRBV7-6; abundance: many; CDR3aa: CASSLYGSGANVLTF; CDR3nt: TGTGCCAGCAGCTTATATGGCTCTGGGGCCAACGTCCTGACTTTC
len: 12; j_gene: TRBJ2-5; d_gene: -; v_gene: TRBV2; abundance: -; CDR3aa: CANKGGWETQYF; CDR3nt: TGTGCCAACAAAGGAGGTTGGGAGACCCAGTACTTC
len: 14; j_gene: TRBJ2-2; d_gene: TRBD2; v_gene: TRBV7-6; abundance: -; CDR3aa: CASGAGFNTGELFF; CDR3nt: TGTGCCAGCGGAGCGGGGTTTAACACCGGGGAGCTGTTTTTT